This TCR beta chain was identified in a study of radiation and T cells in renal cell carcinoma (dated by TCRdb to the early 2020s). A note on the overall study: In total, around 53 samples, comprising 26 tumors and some 27 peripheral blood samples, were subjected to TCR beta sequencing. A total of 4,016,671 unique CDR3 nucleotide sequences, encoding more than 2 million unique CDR3 amino acid sequences, were found across all 50 or so samples. The last blood draw happened 4 weeks after radiation, timed to coincide with nephrectomy.

The time point label for this specimen denotes: blood 4 weeks post-SBRT, at nephrectomy. The sample's treatment or condition, from its label and the paper: 15 Gy SBRT to primary tumor, nephrectomy 4 weeks later. Samples were obtained from a clinical trial, in which 15 Gy stereotactic body radiation therapy was delivered to primary renal cell carcinomas and nephrectomy was performed 4 weeks later. To track tumor-enriched clonotypes, serial peripheral blood was sampled from radiation-treated patients at baseline and at 2 weeks and 4 weeks after SBRT. Every patient had renal cell carcinoma of clear cell pathology. Genomic DNA for TCR sequencing was prepared using the QIAamp DNA Blood Mini Kit (Qiagen). Samples were included in the analyses only if all quality control checks were passed. Here is what the overall study found, with its caveats: The single-armed trial design could not address effects of radiation dose or scheduling on the TCR repertoire. Changes in the blood repertoire were not tracked past 4 weeks after treatment. Because no pretreatment tumor biopsies were available, whether clonotypes were present in the tumor at baseline could not be determined. In blood, the top tumor clonotypes increased from baseline to 2 weeks after radiation and then shrank by 4 weeks, which suggests a temporary expansion of tumor-resident clones.

TCR beta libraries were generated from genomic DNA with the immunoSEQ kit, following the manufacturer's recommendations. For library preparation, a first multiplex PCR was performed with proprietary primers, followed by a second PCR in which unique barcodes were added, and bead cleanups were performed after each round. A positive control reaction and a negative control reaction, both provided in the kit, were run with every batch of samples. The final libraries underwent checking on an Agilent 4200 TapeStation D1000 ScreenTape, volumetric pooling, and quantification by qPCR. An Illumina NextSeq500 fitted with a MidOutput 150-cycle cartridge performed the sequencing, running 156 Read1 cycles and 15 Index1 cycles with the kit's custom primers. The pooled library was loaded at approximately 1 pM with an approximately 21% PhiX control spike-in. On the authors' methods: Vendor-processed data were analyzed in R, with a clonotype defined as all T cells sharing the same CDR3 nucleotide sequence. For clone abundance analyses, frequencies were normalized to the 10,000 most abundant clones per sample. Public T cell clones, which averaged fewer than five per sample, were excluded before analysis. A difference in abundance of at least 32-fold between compartments was used to define tumor-enriched and baseline blood-enriched clonotypes. A beta-binomial differential abundance model was used to identify clonotypes that expanded or contracted between blood time points. Similarity between tumor and blood repertoires was quantified using the Baroni-Urbani and Buser coefficient, and groups were compared with two-tailed Wilcoxon tests in R. TCRdb took over this immuneACCESS table, retaining in-frame rearrangements with V and J assigned. Such tables are incomplete; in checked studies, under half of the missing clones stem from an unresolved V gene, and the remainder is unexplained. D and trimming were read from the DNA, whereas the V and J calls and clone size are those reported in that table. The sample profile shows under 35,000 clones; around 85% of them were found once. The ten most abundant clones make up approximately 30% of the sample.

The CDR3 has 15 amino acids, counting the end cysteine and phenylalanine. The only DNA kept is the CDR3, 45 bases in frame from the first base. From V the trimming removes 0 bases and from J it removes 10 bases, while the gene matches leave 3 bases of the junction unaccounted for. CDR1 and CDR2 are read off the germline V gene as SGDLS and YYNGEE. This clone has a handful of counts. The clone's antigen remains unknown. Base-call qualities are not available, and no considerably larger clone is one nucleotide away. The sample consisted of blood, taken from a patient whose treatment included radiotherapy and nephrectomy. The sequence derives from a man in his 60s with renal cell carcinoma. The rearrangement combines TRBV9 with TRBJ2-1; 14 bases in between match TRBD2. CDR3 reads: CASSVGLAGGWEQFF. The nucleotide sequence is given as TGTGCCAGCAGCGTAGGACTAGCGGGAGGGTGGGAGCAGTTCTTC.